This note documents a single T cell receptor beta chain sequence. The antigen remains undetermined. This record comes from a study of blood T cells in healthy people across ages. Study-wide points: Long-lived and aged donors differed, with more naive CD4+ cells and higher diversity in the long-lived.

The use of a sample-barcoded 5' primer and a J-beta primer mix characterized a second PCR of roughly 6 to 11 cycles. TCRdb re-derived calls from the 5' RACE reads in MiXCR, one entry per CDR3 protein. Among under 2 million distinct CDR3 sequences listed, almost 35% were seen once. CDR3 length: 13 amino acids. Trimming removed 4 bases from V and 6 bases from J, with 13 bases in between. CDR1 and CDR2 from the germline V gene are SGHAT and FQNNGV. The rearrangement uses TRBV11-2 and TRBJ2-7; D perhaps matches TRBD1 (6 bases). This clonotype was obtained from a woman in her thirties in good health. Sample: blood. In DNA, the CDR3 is TGTGCCAGCAGCTGGGGACAATTTTCCGAGCAGTACTTC. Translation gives CASSWGQFSEQYF.